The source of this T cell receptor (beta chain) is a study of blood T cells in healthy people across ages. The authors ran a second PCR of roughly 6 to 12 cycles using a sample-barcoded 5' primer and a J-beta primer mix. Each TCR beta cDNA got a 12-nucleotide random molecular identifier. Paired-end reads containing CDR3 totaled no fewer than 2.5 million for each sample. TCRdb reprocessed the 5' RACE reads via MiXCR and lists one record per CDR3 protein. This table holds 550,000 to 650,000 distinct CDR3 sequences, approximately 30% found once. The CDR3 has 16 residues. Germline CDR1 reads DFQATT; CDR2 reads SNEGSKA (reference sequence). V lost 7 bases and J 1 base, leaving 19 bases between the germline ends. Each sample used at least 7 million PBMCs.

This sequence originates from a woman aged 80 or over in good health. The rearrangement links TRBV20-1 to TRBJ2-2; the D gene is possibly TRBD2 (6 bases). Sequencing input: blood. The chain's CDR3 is CSVARRVWQNTGELFF. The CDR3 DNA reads TGCAGTGTTGCCAGGAGGGTCTGGCAGAACACCGGGGAGCTGTTTTTT.